Below, one T cell receptor beta chain is given with its context. The antigen remains undetermined. PCR amplification relied on 60 Vbeta primers (plus 13 Jbeta primers). In the original analysis: A later analysis tallied some 84 million unique TCR beta chains, some 10 million of them shared. The method was immunoSEQ multiplex PCR; TCRdb's version includes in-frame clones alone and lacks a portion of them. Clonal size and the V and J genes are those of that table, whereas D and trimming came from the DNA. The table has 60,000 to 85,000 clones, around 82% seen once. The sample originates from a study of cytomegalovirus exposure and HLA in healthy donors. The CDR3 runs 14 residues. CDR1 is SQVTM and CDR2 is ANQGSEA in the germline V gene. V lost 3 bases to trimming and J lost 0 bases, with 6 bases between them. Overall study findings and caveats: Prediction of most subjects' HLA-A and HLA-B alleles by TCR beta sequences was reportedly accurate. Presence/absence results assume similar sequencing depth per donor, which may not hold. Later analysis showed most CMV-associated TCR beta chains appearing HLA-restricted.

The rearrangement links TRBV29-1 to TRBJ1-6, with D hard to call. The source of this sequence is a man aged 40-55 years in good health and CMV-seronegative. Sequencing was performed on PBMCs. CDR3 sequence (DNA): TGCAGCGTTGACACTCCCTCCTATAATTCACCCCTCCACTTT. As protein: CSVDTPSYNSPLHF.